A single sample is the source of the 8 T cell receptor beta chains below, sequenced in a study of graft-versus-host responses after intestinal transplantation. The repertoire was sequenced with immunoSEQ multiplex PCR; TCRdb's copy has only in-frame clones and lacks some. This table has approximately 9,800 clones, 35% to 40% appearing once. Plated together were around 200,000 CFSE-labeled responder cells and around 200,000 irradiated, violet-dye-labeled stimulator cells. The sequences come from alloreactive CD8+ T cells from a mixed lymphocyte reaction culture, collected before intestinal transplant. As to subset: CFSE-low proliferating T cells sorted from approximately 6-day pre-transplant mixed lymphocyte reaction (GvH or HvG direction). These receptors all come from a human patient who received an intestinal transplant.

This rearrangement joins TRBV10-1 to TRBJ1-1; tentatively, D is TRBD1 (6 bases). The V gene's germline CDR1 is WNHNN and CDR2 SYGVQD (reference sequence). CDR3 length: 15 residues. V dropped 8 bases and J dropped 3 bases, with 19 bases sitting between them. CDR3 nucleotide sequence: TGCGCCAGCCGAACCGGTGAGGGGGGGGACACTGAAGCTTTCTTT. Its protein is CASRTGEGGDTEAFF.

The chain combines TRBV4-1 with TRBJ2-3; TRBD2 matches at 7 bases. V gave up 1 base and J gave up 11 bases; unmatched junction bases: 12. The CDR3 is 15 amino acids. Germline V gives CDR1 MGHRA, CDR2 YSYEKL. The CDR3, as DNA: TGCGCCAGCAGCCAAGGACCCTGGGGGGGATTTCGGCAGTATTTT. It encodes CASSQGPWGGFRQYF.

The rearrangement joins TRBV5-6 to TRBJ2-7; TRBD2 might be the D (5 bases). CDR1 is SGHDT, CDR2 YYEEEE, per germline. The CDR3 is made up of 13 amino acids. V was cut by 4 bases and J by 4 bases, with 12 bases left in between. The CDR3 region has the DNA TGTGCCAGCAGCCCTAGCCCAGCTTACGAGCAGTACTTC. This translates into CASSPSPAYEQYF.

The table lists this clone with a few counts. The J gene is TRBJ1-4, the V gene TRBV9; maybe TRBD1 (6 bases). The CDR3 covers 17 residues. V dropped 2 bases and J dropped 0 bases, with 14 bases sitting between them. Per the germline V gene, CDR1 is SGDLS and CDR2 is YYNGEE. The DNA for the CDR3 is TGTGCCAGCAGCGTGGGAGGGGGGAGCGCAACTAATGAAAAACTGTTTTTT. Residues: CASSVGGGSATNEKLFF.

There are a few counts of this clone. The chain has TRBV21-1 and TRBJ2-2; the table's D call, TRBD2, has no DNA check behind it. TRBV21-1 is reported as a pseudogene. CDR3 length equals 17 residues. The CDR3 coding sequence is TGTGCCAGCAGCAAAGCGCTTTCTATCTCGAACACCGGGGAGCTGTTTTTT. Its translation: CASSKALSISNTGELFF.

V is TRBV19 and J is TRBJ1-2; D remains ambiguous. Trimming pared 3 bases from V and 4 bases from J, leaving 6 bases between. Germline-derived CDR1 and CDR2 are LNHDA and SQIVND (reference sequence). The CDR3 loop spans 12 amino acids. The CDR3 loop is CASSMNGYGYTF. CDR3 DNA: TGTGCCAGTAGTATGAACGGCTATGGCTACACCTTC.

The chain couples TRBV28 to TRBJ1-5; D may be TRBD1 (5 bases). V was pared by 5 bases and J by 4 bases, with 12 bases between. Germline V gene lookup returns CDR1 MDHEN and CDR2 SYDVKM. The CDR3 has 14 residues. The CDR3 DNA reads TGTGCCAGCAGTAATTCCAGGGTTAATCAGCCCCAGCATTTT. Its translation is CASSNSRVNQPQHF.

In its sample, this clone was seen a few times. The CDR3 DNA reads TGTGCCAGCAGCGTAGATTCCTTAGCGGGGGGGCCCGGCACAGATACGCAGTATTTT. Encoded protein: CASSVDSLAGGPGTDTQYF. The chain is built from TRBV9 and TRBJ2-3; 11 bases agree with TRBD2. The CDR3 consists of 19 residues. Germline trimming cut 0 bases from V and 1 base from J; bases unmatched to any gene: 10. Germline V CDR1 and CDR2: SGDLS, YYNGEE.